These 19 T cell receptor beta chains share one sample of origin, sequenced in a study of breast tumors, draining lymph nodes, adjacent tissues. TCRdb recomputed calls from the multiplex PCR reads with MiXCR, one row per CDR3 protein. This sample carries about 230,000 distinct CDR3 sequences, roughly 32% of them seen once, and the ten largest clones take roughly 1.3%. The lymph nodes were axillary draining lymph nodes from breast cancer patients. Input material: axillary lymph node tissue. The receptor source for this set is a female donor with breast cancer. Some clones in this sample may be carry-over from other donors' samples.

This clonotype has a handful of counts. Being one base from a much bigger clone, this may be a read error. This likely comes from a read error, as the CDR3 has no conserved phenylalanine or tryptophan at its end. This chain connects TRBV7-2 to TRBJ2-7; 9 bases match TRBD1. Losses at the gene ends were 5 bases for V and 2 bases for J; bases not matched to a gene: 4. This CDR3 has 14 residues. The V gene's germline CDR1 is SGHTA and CDR2 FQGNSA. DNA of the CDR3: TGTGCCAGCAGCCCGGGACAGGGACCCTACGAGCAGTACCTC. Translated: CASSPGQGPYEQYL.

With regard to this clonotype: A clone one base away is much larger, so this may be a read error. This sequence joins TRBV28 and TRBJ2-5; 8 bases fit TRBD1. Germline values: CDR1 MDHEN, CDR2 SYDVKM. V dropped 3 bases and J dropped 5; count of bases not matched to a gene: 5. The CDR3 consists of 14 residues. This CDR3 reads CASSFAGGRETQYF. CDR3 nucleotides: TGTGCCAGCAGTTTTGCAGGGGGCCGGGAGACCCAGTACTTC.

This clonotype was recorded many times. The V call is TRBV7-9, the J call TRBJ2-1, with 15 bases aligning to TRBD2. CDR1 SEHNR and CDR2 FQNEAQ come from the germline V gene (reference sequence). The CDR3 length is 18 residues. V lost 7 bases, J lost 2 bases, and 9 bases stayed unmatched. CDR3 DNA sequence: TGTGCCAGCAACTTCGGGACTAGCGGGAGGAGGGCCTACAATGAGCAGTTCTTC. Encoded protein: CASNFGTSGRRAYNEQFF. Full variable domain (remainder filled in from reference TRBV7-9 and TRBJ2-1): DTGVSQNPRHKITKRGQNVTFRCDPISEHNRLYWYRQTLGQGPEFLTYFQNEAQLEKSRLLSDRFSAERPKGSFSTLEIQRTEQGDSAMYLCASNFGTSGRRAYNEQFFGPGTRLTVL.

This clonotype was seen a handful of times. This chain joins TRBV30 and TRBJ1-1; D unresolved. The CDR3 spans 11 residues. CDR1 and CDR2 from the germline V gene are GTSNPN and SVGIG (reference sequence). Trimming stripped 2 bases from V and 6 bases from J, with 7 bases between. The CDR3 region has the DNA TGTGCCTGGAGTTTTCACGCTGAAGCTTTCTTT. Protein: CAWSFHAEAFF.

Worth noting for this clonotype: Mismatch with germline at one junction end may stem from a read error. This chain connects TRBV3-1 to TRBJ2-5; 9 positions agree with TRBD2. From germline, CDR1 is LGHDT and CDR2 YNNKEL (reference sequence). CDR3 length equals 17 residues. CDR3 sequence reads: CASSQGSGGRAQETQYF. The DNA of the CDR3 is TGCGCCAGCAGCCAAGGGTCGGGCGGGAGGGCCCAAGAGACCCAGTACTTC.

This clonotype was seen many times. The gene calls are TRBV6-5 and TRBJ2-1; 9 bases are a match to TRBD1. Trimming removed 7 bases from V and 2 bases from J; junction bases left unmatched: 6. Germline CDR1 and CDR2: MNHEY and SVGAGI. The CDR3 runs 15 residues. The CDR3 sequence is CASKLDRGPYNEQFF. The DNA for the CDR3 is TGTGCCAGCAAACTGGACAGGGGCCCCTACAATGAGCAGTTCTTC.

At least ten counts were recorded for this clonotype. This chain uses TRBV7-9 with TRBJ2-1; 11 bases map to TRBD2. The CDR3 runs to 16 residues. After removal of 3 bases from V and 6 bases from J, the junction contained 7 bases not matched to a gene. Germline lookup yields CDR1 SEHNR and CDR2 FQNEAQ (reference sequence). CDR3 region: CASSFSVTSGTNEQFF. The DNA of the CDR3 is TGTGCCAGCAGCTTCAGCGTGACTAGCGGGACCAATGAGCAGTTCTTC.

This clonotype was observed once. The V call is TRBV29-1, the J call TRBJ2-1; 12 nucleotides agree with TRBD2. Germline lookup yields CDR1 SQVTM and CDR2 ANQGSEA. This CDR3 has 15 residues. V gave up 7 bases and J gave up 3 bases; unmatched junction bases: 7. CDR3 DNA sequence: TGCAGCGACCGACTAGCGGGAGAAGGCTACAATGAGCAGTTCTTC. This codes for CSDRLAGEGYNEQFF.

This clonotype was counted at least ten times. V usage is TRBV7-3 and J usage is TRBJ2-3, with 8 bases lining up with TRBD1. This CDR3 has 15 amino acids. Trimming took 0 bases from V and 5 from J; bases not matched to a gene: 4. Germline CDR1 reads SGHTA; CDR2 reads FQGTGA. This chain's CDR3 is CASSLTGGTGDTQYF. DNA for the CDR3: TGTGCCAGCAGCTTAACGGGCGGGACAGGAGATACGCAGTATTTT.

This clonotype has a handful of counts. The J gene is TRBJ1-5, the V gene TRBV27, with a weak D call TRBD1 (5 bases). The CDR3 is made up of 16 amino acids. V lost 1 base and J lost 1, with 11 bases in between. Germline CDR1 reads MNHEY; CDR2 reads SMNVEV (reference sequence). The CDR3 protein is CASSLFGGLSNQPQHF. The CDR3 nucleotides read TGTGCCAGCAGTTTATTTGGGGGGTTGAGCAATCAGCCCCAGCATTTT.

This clonotype has only one observation. This sequence joins TRBV19 and TRBJ1-2, with a tentative D call TRBD1 (6 bases). The CDR3 loop spans 16 amino acids. The germline V gene encodes CDR1 LNHDA and CDR2 SQIVND (reference sequence). The V and J ends lost 4 bases and 3 bases respectively, with 18 bases between them. The CDR3 region has the DNA TGTGCCAGTAGTAAGGTCGCTGGGGGCTTTGACTATGGCTACACCTTC. It yields the protein CASSKVAGGFDYGYTF.

This clonotype appeared many times. This rearrangement joins TRBV20-1 to TRBJ2-7; 10 positions match TRBD2. Germline loops: CDR1 DFQATT, CDR2 SNEGSKA (reference sequence). The length of the CDR3 is 15 residues. The ends lost 1 base at V and 0 bases at J; junction bases unmatched: 3. The CDR3 is CSARVLAGSSYEQYF. In nucleotides, the CDR3 is TGCAGTGCTAGAGTACTAGCGGGGAGCTCCTACGAGCAGTACTTC.

In this sample, this clonotype turned up a few times. The chain recombines TRBV20-1 with TRBJ2-1, with 10 bases matching TRBD2. Germline CDR1 DFQATT, CDR2 SNEGSKA (reference sequence). The V segment lost 0 bases and the J segment 0 bases; nucleotides outside the gene matches: 11. This CDR3 spans 19 amino acids. The CDR3, as DNA: TGCAGTGCTAGAGATCCTTCTAGCGGGAGTTTGCTCTCCTACAATGAGCAGTTCTTC. Amino acid sequence: CSARDPSSGSLLSYNEQFF.

Ten or more counts support this clonotype. The V and J genes are TRBV7-3 and TRBJ2-7; D tentatively reads TRBD1 or TRBD2 (6 bases each). V lost 3 bases and J 6 bases, leaving 15 bases between the germline ends. The CDR3 runs 14 residues. The germline V gene has CDR1 SGHTA and CDR2 FQGTGA. The CDR3 nucleotides are TGTGCCAGCAGCTTGTCGGGGGCTACGAGCGAGCAGTACTTC. This translates into CASSLSGATSEQYF.

This clonotype has ten or more counts. CDR3: CASSPTGSLYYEQYF. CDR3 sequence (DNA): TGTGCCAGCAGCCCCACAGGTTCCCTCTACTACGAGCAGTACTTC. V gene TRBV5-5 combines with J gene TRBJ2-7; D possibly corresponds to TRBD1 (5 bases). Trimming took 4 bases from V and 3 from J, leaving 17 bases between them. This CDR3 region has 15 residues. Germline values: CDR1 SGHKS, CDR2 YYEKEE (reference sequence).

This clonotype was recorded at least ten times. The DNA of the CDR3 is TGTGCCAGCAGACGGACTAGCGCACGGGGGGGGGATGAGCAGTTCTTC. Protein product: CASRRTSARGGDEQFF. V gene TRBV6-4 combines with J gene TRBJ2-1, with 9 positions matching TRBD2. Germline CDR1 is MRHNA and CDR2 is SNTAGT. The CDR3 is 16 residues long. Trimming took 6 bases from V and 8 from J; bases not matched to a gene: 14.

This clonotype occurred many times. This sequence joins TRBV19 and TRBJ2-4; no clear D gene. Germline assignment: CDR1 LNHDA and CDR2 SQIVND (reference sequence). Trimming took 6 bases from V and 6 from J, leaving 15 bases between them. The CDR3 sequence is 14 residues long. The DNA for the CDR3 is TGTGCCAGTAGACCCGACCCGGCCCTAAACATTCAGTACTTC. Protein: CASRPDPALNIQYF.

This clonotype was observed at least ten times. V usage is TRBV7-6 and J usage is TRBJ2-5; 8 bases match TRBD1. Germline CDR1 is SGHVS and CDR2 is FNYEAQ. Trimming took 4 bases from V and 4 from J; bases not matched to a gene: 2. This CDR3 region has 13 residues. CDR3 sequence reads: CASSSTGGETQYF. CDR3 nucleotide sequence: TGTGCCAGCAGCTCCACAGGGGGAGAGACCCAGTACTTC.

At least ten counts were recorded for this clonotype. V and J are TRBV7-2 and TRBJ1-6; no clear D. V was trimmed by 2 bases and J by 5 bases, leaving 7 bases between them. Germline CDR1 reads SGHTA; CDR2 reads FQGNSA. CDR3 length equals 14 residues. CDR3 amino acids: CASSLSADNSPLHF. The CDR3 DNA sequence: TGTGCCAGCAGCTTATCAGCGGATAATTCACCCCTCCACTTT.